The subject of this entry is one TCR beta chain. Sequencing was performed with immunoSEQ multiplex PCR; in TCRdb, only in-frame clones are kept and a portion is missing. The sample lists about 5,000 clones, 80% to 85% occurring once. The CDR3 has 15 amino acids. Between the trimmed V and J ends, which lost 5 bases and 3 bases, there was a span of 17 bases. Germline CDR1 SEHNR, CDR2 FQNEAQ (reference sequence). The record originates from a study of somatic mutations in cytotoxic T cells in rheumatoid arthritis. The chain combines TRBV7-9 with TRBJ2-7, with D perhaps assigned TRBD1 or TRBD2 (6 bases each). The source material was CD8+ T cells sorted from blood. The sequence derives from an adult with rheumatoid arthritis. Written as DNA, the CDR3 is TGTGCCAGCAGCCCAAGGGGGGAGCGTTTCTACGAGCAGTACTTC. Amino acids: CASSPRGERFYEQYF.